This TCR beta chain was captured in a study of cytomegalovirus exposure and HLA in healthy donors. Study outcomes and limitations: Analysis was carried out at a later point, and it linked a missense DCLRE1C variant to TCR beta V- and J-gene trimming.

PCR primers comprised 60 Vbeta and 13 Jbeta primers. Here immunoSEQ multiplex PCR was the method, and the copy in TCRdb shows in-frame clones only, minus some. In the table there are just over 80,000 clones, 60% to 85% of which are singletons. With regard to this clone: What it binds is not known.

After removal of 7 bases from V and 6 bases from J, the junction contained 6 bases not matched to a gene. The CDR3 extends over 13 amino acids. CDR1 is MDHEN and CDR2 is SYDVKM in the germline V gene. The rearrangement joins TRBV28 to TRBJ1-5; 7 nucleotides agree with TRBD1. This receptor was obtained from a man younger than 30 in good health and CMV-seropositive. The sample taken for sequencing was PBMCs. In DNA, the CDR3 is TGTGCCAGCACCTTAGGGGGCCTTCAGCCCCAGCATTTT. Amino acid sequence: CASTLGGLQPQHF. Full variable domain (outside the CDR3, taken from reference TRBV28 and TRBJ1-5): DVKVTQSSRYLVKRTGEKVFLECVQDMDHENMFWYRQDPGLGLRLIYFSYDVKMKEKGDIPEGYSVSREKKERFSLILESASTNQTSMYLCASTLGGLQPQHFGDGTRLSIL.